Below are 19 T cell receptor beta chains sequenced from a single sample in a study of blood T cell repertoires in COVID-19. TCRdb's copy holds only in-frame clones and misses some; the assay was immunoSEQ multiplex PCR. The sample shows over 110,000 clones, roughly 84% of them seen only once. Sequenced: PBMCs or T cells enriched from blood (not recorded which). These receptors were collected from a man aged 45-60 years in a cohort exposed to, infected with or recovered from COVID-19 (not recorded which).

The chain carries TRBV5-4 and TRBJ2-3; 8 bases fit TRBD2. CDR1 is SGHNT and CDR2 is YYREEE in the germline V gene (reference sequence). CDR3 length: 17 residues. Trimming took 4 bases from V and 3 from J; bases not matched to a gene: 13. CDR3 region: CASSPNHPGGPTDTQYF. The CDR3 bases are TGTGCCAGCAGCCCCAACCATCCGGGAGGGCCAACAGATACGCAGTATTTT.

The chain uses TRBV7-9 and TRBJ1-2; TRBD1 agrees at 8 bases. The CDR3 has 15 amino acids. Germline trimming cut 3 bases from V and 4 bases from J; bases unmatched to any gene: 7. CDR1 is SEHNR, CDR2 FQNEAQ, per germline (reference sequence). For the CDR3, the DNA is TGTGCCAGCAGCTTTTCGTCAGGGGGCCTCTATGGCTACACCTTC. Translating it yields CASSFSSGGLYGYTF.

This rearrangement joins TRBV4-3 to TRBJ2-3; 11 nucleotides match TRBD1. The CDR3 spans 19 residues. CDR1 LGHNA and CDR2 YSLEER come from the germline V gene. V lost 4 bases and J lost 2; bases outside the gene matches: 14. CDR3 DNA sequence: TGCGCCAGCAGCCGAACCGCCGGGACAGGGGGTATTTTCACAGATACGCAGTATTTT. Protein sequence: CASSRTAGTGGIFTDTQYF.

The gene calls are TRBV18 and TRBJ1-2; D may be TRBD1 (6 bases). This CDR3 has 12 amino acids. The germline gives CDR1 KGHSH, CDR2 LQKENI. V was pared by 6 bases and J by 6 bases, with 11 bases between. This CDR3 reads CASSLQGNGYTF. CDR3 nucleotide sequence: TGTGCCAGCTCGCTACAGGGAAATGGCTACACCTTC. Full variable domain (missing parts from reference TRBV18 and TRBJ1-2): NAGVMQNPRHLVRRRGQEARLRCSPMKGHSHVYWYRQLPEEGLKFMVYLQKENIIDESGMPKERFSAEFPKEGPSILRIQQVVRGDSAAYFCASSLQGNGYTFGSGTRLTVV.

The chain is built from TRBV28 and TRBJ2-3; 7 bases are a match to TRBD2. Germline CDR1 reads MDHEN; CDR2 reads SYDVKM. There are 15 residues in the CDR3. The trim removed 7 bases at V and 3 bases at J, leaving 10 bases unmatched. For the CDR3, the DNA is TGTGCCAGCAAACCGGCTAGCGGCTTTACAGATACGCAGTATTTT. The encoded protein is CASKPASGFTDTQYF. Variable domain in full (rest from reference TRBV28 and TRBJ2-3): DVKVTQSSRYLVKRTGEKVFLECVQDMDHENMFWYRQDPGLGLRLIYFSYDVKMKEKGDIPEGYSVSREKKERFSLILESASTNQTSMYLCASKPASGFTDTQYFGPGTRLTVL.

The chain is built from TRBV19 and TRBJ1-1; weak D call: TRBD1 (5 bases). The CDR3 spans 14 residues. Germline V gene data show CDR1 as LNHDA and CDR2 as SQIVND (reference sequence). Trimming took 5 bases from V and 1 from J, leaving 11 bases between them. The CDR3 sequence is CASSVSTENTEAFF. As DNA, the CDR3 is TGTGCCAGTAGTGTCTCGACAGAGAACACTGAAGCTTTCTTT.

The V and J genes are TRBV5-1 and TRBJ2-1; weak D call: TRBD1 (6 bases). V was shortened by 4 bases and J by 0 bases, with 14 bases between the two germline ends. The CDR3 runs 16 residues. Germline V lookup: CDR1 SGHRS, CDR2 YFSETQ. CDR3 DNA: TGCGCCAGCAGCCCCAGACAGGCAAGCTCCTACAATGAGCAGTTCTTC. The encoded protein is CASSPRQASSYNEQFF.

This chain links TRBV29-1 with TRBJ1-2; TRBD1 is a possible D gene (5 bases). Germline CDR1 and CDR2: SQVTM and ANQGSEA. The CDR3 runs to 13 residues. V was trimmed by 6 bases and J by 0 bases, leaving 11 bases between them. This CDR3 reads CSVTDRANYGYTF. In DNA form, the CDR3 reads TGCAGCGTCACCGACAGAGCTAACTATGGCTACACCTTC. Supplemented by reference TRBV29-1 and TRBJ1-2, the full variable domain reads SAVISQKPSRDICQRGTSLTIQCQVDSQVTMMFWYRQQPGQSLTLIATANQGSEATYESGFVIDKFPISRPNLTFSTLTVSNMSPEDSSIYLCSVTDRANYGYTFGSGTRLTVV.

The CDR3 DNA is TGTGCCTGGCGTTATCCCGGGACAGGGGGAAGTGGCTACACCTTC. Residues: CAWRYPGTGGSGYTF. J is TRBJ1-2 and V is TRBV30; TRBD1 matches at 11 bases. V was clipped by 5 bases and J by 7 bases; unmatched bases: 12. CDR1 is GTSNPN, CDR2 SVGIG, per germline (reference sequence). The CDR3 extends over 15 amino acids.

This clone was recorded a few times. The chain carries TRBV6-2 or TRBV6-3 and TRBJ2-1; TRBD1 is a possible D gene (5 bases). V was cut by 2 bases and J by 5 bases, with 13 bases left in between. Germline assignment: CDR1 MNHEY and CDR2 SVGEGT. The CDR3 is 15 amino acids. The CDR3 loop is CASSYVPQVNNEQFF. The CDR3 DNA sequence: TGTGCCAGCAGTTACGTCCCACAGGTAAACAATGAGCAGTTCTTC.

This chain connects TRBV11-3 to TRBJ2-1; perhaps TRBD2 as D (5 bases). Germline V gene data show CDR1 as SGHNT and CDR2 as YENEEA. Trimming removed 3 bases from V and 8 bases from J, with 14 bases in between. The CDR3 length is 14 residues. CDR3: CASSLEGFGDEQFF. CDR3 in DNA: TGTGCCAGCAGCTTGGAAGGGTTCGGGGATGAGCAGTTCTTC.

The genes are TRBV24-1 and TRBJ2-7, with 8 nucleotides matching TRBD2. The CDR3 covers 14 residues. Trimming took 9 bases from V and 4 from J; bases not matched to a gene: 10. Germline values: CDR1 KGHDR, CDR2 SFDVKD. CDR3 sequence reads: CATSRAGGVYEQYF. CDR3 sequence (DNA): TGTGCCACCTCTAGGGCGGGGGGAGTATACGAGCAGTACTTC.

The chain recombines TRBV11-2 with TRBJ2-5; weak D call: TRBD1 (7 bases). This CDR3 has 15 residues. From germline, CDR1 is SGHAT and CDR2 FQNNGV. Trimming took 5 bases from V and 1 from J, leaving 14 bases between them. CDR3 in amino acids: CASSQEGAPQETQYF. For the CDR3, the DNA is TGTGCCAGCAGCCAGGAGGGGGCCCCCCAAGAGACCCAGTACTTC.

This chain links TRBV12-3 or TRBV12-4 with TRBJ1-2, with D perhaps matching TRBD1 (6 bases). The CDR3 is 13 residues long. V was trimmed by 6 bases and J by 4 bases, leaving 12 bases between them. The CDR3 reads CASSHRDVYGYTF. CDR3 coding DNA: TGTGCCAGCAGCCACAGGGATGTCTATGGCTACACCTTC.

This clone was recorded once. The chain couples TRBV27 to TRBJ1-2, with TRBD1 as a possible D gene (6 bases). CDR3 length: 13 residues. Germline lookup yields CDR1 MNHEY and CDR2 SMNVEV (reference sequence). V was pared by 2 bases and J by 8 bases, with 12 bases between. For the CDR3, the DNA is TGTGCCAGCAGTTTAGGGCAGGGGTGGGGCTACACCTTC. Translation gives CASSLGQGWGYTF.

The chain recombines TRBV24-1 with TRBJ2-5; 10 bases fit TRBD2. The length of the CDR3 is 17 residues. V gave up 3 bases and J gave up 5 bases; unmatched junction bases: 11. Germline V gene sequence: CDR1 KGHDR, CDR2 SFDVKD. The CDR3 reads CATSDASGRASGETQYF. CDR3 DNA: TGTGCCACCAGTGATGCCAGCGGGAGGGCCTCTGGGGAGACCCAGTACTTC.

The chain carries TRBV5-3 and TRBJ1-5, with D perhaps TRBD1 (6 bases). TRBV5-3 qualifies as an ORF whose function is uncertain. The CDR3 consists of 13 residues. V lost 5 bases and J 5 bases, leaving 11 bases between the germline ends. The CDR3 DNA sequence: TGTGCCAGAAGGGGGGGGCGACATCAGCCCCAGCATTTT. The encoded protein is CARRGGRHQPQHF.

This chain connects TRBV4-1 to TRBJ1-2; no firm D call. Germline V lookup: CDR1 MGHRA, CDR2 YSYEKL. Trimming pared 4 bases from V and 4 bases from J, leaving 10 bases between. The CDR3 has 13 amino acids. Written as DNA, the CDR3 is TGCGCCAGCAGCCGGGAGAGTCCCTATGGCTACACCTTC. Protein product: CASSRESPYGYTF.

Points on this clone: This specimen includes other DNA sequences encoding the same CDR3. The chain carries TRBV29-1 and TRBJ1-5, with D perhaps matching TRBD1 (5 bases). Trimming shortened V by 3 bases and J by 5 bases, and 11 bases separated the two germline ends. The CDR3 is 13 residues long. The germline CDR1 and CDR2 sequences are SQVTM and ANQGSEA. The DNA of the CDR3 is TGCAGCGTTGAGGAAGACAGATATCAGCCCCAGCATTTT. This sequence encodes CSVEEDRYQPQHF.